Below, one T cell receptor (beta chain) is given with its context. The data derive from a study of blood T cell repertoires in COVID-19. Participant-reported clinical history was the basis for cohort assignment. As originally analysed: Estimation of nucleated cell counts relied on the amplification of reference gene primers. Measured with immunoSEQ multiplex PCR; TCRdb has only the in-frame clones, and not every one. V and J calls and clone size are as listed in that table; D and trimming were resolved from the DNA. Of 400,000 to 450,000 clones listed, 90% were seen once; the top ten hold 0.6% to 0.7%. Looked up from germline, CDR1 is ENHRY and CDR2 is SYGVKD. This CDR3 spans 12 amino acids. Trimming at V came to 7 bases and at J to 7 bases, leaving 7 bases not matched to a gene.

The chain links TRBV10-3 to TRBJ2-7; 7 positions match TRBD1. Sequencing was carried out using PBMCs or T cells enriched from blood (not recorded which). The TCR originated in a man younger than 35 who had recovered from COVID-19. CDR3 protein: CAITTGVGEQYF. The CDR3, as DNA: TGTGCCATCACCACAGGGGTTGGAGAGCAGTACTTC.